This T cell receptor (beta chain) was sequenced during a study of blood T cells in healthy people across ages. Regarding the study as a whole: The fall in TCR beta diversity per million T cells was roughly linear with age.

This clonotype was observed a handful of times. The antigen remains undetermined. The sample providers were healthy Caucasian people from Russia, aged roughly 6 to 95. This CDR3 is built from 11 residues. Deletions cut 8 bases from V and 6 bases from J, with 11 bases between. A second PCR of 7 to 11 cycles used a sample-barcoded 5' primer and a J-beta primer mix. A 12-random-nucleotide template-switch adaptor tagged each cDNA molecule. In TCRdb, the 5' RACE reads were re-called with MiXCR into one record per CDR3 protein. The repertoire consists of around 800,000 distinct CDR3 sequences, with about 45% occurring once and the leading ten covering 15% to 20%.

The source is a man older than 75 in good health. The sequencing sample was made of blood. This rearrangement joins TRBV12-3 or TRBV12-4 to TRBJ2-7; D not certain. CDR3 loop: CASAFRFEQYF. The CDR3 nucleotides read TGTGCCAGCGCTTTCCGATTCGAGCAGTACTTC.